This TCR beta chain emerged from a study of T cell changes during pregnancy in multiple sclerosis. This clone showed up just once. Data came from immunoSEQ multiplex PCR; TCRdb stores just in-frame clones and leaves some out. The table records approximately 130,000 clones, 90% to 96% of them present only once. This clonotype was obtained from a female donor with multiple sclerosis, enrolled in a pregnancy study. Sequencing used peripheral blood, obtained after pregnancy.

The CDR3 bases are TGTGCCAGCAGGGCACTAGCGGGAGGAACCTACGAGCAGTACTTC. Protein product: CASRALAGGTYEQYF. The chain has TRBV2 and TRBJ2-7; 12 bases agree with TRBD2. The CDR3 consists of 15 residues. V was pared by 6 bases and J by 2 bases, with 5 bases of the junction left unmatched. Germline-derived CDR1 and CDR2 are SNHLY and FYNNEI.